This T cell receptor (beta chain) was captured in a study of molecular identifiers for immune sequencing clone quantification. General observations from the study: Molecules of identical TCR sharing a barcode could underestimate highly expanded clone sizes.

CDR1 and CDR2 (germline): SQVTM, ANQGSEA. The V gene lost 0 bases and the J gene lost 3 bases, with 15 bases spanning the gap. The CDR3 spans 16 residues. Naive CD8 T cell sorting was performed on the CD8+CD4-CCR7+CD45RA+ phenotype. This clonotype was counted a few times. Its specificity is unknown. MiXCR, applied by TCRdb to the PCR reads, yields one record per CDR3 protein. The table lists 490,000 or so distinct CDR3 sequences, around 23% of them singletons. The sequenced sample consisted of naive CD8+ T cells from blood, with Jurkat cell RNA spiked in. As to subset: FACS-sorted CD8+CD4-CCR7+CD45RA+ naive T cells. The sequence was collected from a human donor in good health. Some libraries in this study had Jurkat cell RNA spiked in. V usage is TRBV29-1 and J usage is TRBJ2-1, with a weak D call TRBD1 (5 bases). CDR3 region: CSVEDPSRAVYNEQFF. In nucleotides, the CDR3 is TGCAGCGTTGAAGATCCTTCCAGGGCCGTCTACAATGAGCAGTTCTTC.